Here is one T cell receptor (beta chain) with its context. The CDR3 length is 17 residues. This specimen belongs to a study of cytomegalovirus exposure and HLA in healthy donors. This PCR relied on a set of 60 Vbeta primers and 13 Jbeta primers. Repertoires were generated with immunoSEQ multiplex PCR, while TCRdb's copy carries only in-frame clones and drops some. The table has under 150,000 clones, around 77% seen once. Material: PBMCs. The chain joins TRBV1 to TRBJ2-3; the D call in the table, TRBD1, was not verified against the DNA. TRBV1 counts as a pseudogene. The sequence derives from a woman under 40 in good health and CMV-seropositive. The CDR3 coding sequence is TGCACCAGCAGCCAAGAATCCCAGGGTCCCCGAACAGATACGCAGTATTTT. Translated: CTSSQESQGPRTDTQYF.